This TCR beta chain was recovered during a study of regulatory T cells in long-lasting Graves disease. Investigators prepared the TCR beta libraries by applying iRepertoire HTBI primers and Arm-PCR of CDR3 regions. Using its own MiXCR run on the multiplex PCR reads, TCRdb lists one record per CDR3 protein. The table shows 420,000 or so distinct CDR3 sequences, with about 15% occurring only once. This clonotype was recorded at least ten times. The sample's time point: newly diagnosed GD, antithyroid drugs for less than 3 months. Following extraction of RNA from PBMCs, that RNA was used to make the TCR library. This sample was shared with a second study, whose subject was T cells in Graves' hyperthyroidism and ophthalmopathy. That source notes: HTBI primers were the set used in a first-round RT-PCR of the TCR CDR3.

The specimen was peripheral blood mononuclear cells (PBMCs), collected at new diagnosis, from a patient treated with antithyroid drugs. This TCR was recovered from a young woman with Graves disease.

This CDR3 is CASRRAGAVTNTQYF. The CDR3 bases are TGTGCCAGCAGAAGGGCAGGGGCCGTCACGAATACGCAGTATTTT. The gene calls are TRBV6-1 and TRBJ2-3, with D perhaps matching TRBD1 (6 bases). V shed 6 bases and J shed 7 bases, with 20 bases lying between them. The CDR3 loop spans 15 amino acids. Germline V CDR1 and CDR2: MNHNS, SASEGT.